These T cell receptor beta chains were read from a single sample in a study of Ad26.COV2.S vaccination and SARS-CoV-2 variants. Here immunoSEQ multiplex PCR was the method, and the copy in TCRdb shows in-frame clones only, minus some. Of roughly 320,000 clones listed, about nine tenths are singletons. The sequenced sample was peripheral blood, obtained in a trial of Ad26.COV2.S vaccine versus placebo. These receptors all come from a person aged 18-60 years who received the Ad26.COV2.S COVID-19 vaccine or a placebo. The CDR3 runs from the conserved cysteine through the conserved F or W. Fields, in order: V gene, clone size, CDR3 length, J gene, D gene, CDR3 DNA, CDR3 protein. The D gene is left open where the match is weak. Clone size, where shown, is once, few, many, or a class for clones that have expanded.

TRBV5-8	.	14	TRBJ1-5	.	TGTGCCAGCAGCTTGGCCGGTGGGGCTCAGCCCCAGCATTTT	CASSLAGGAQPQHF
TRBV14	.	17	TRBJ2-7	.	TGTGCCAGCAGCCAAGGATATGGGGGCCTATTCGAGGGCGAGCAGTACTTC	CASSQGYGGLFEGEQYF
TRBV11-2	.	15	TRBJ2-1	TRBD2	TGTGCCAGCAGCTCACGGGGGGGCCTCTCATCTGAGCAGTTCTTC	CASSSRGGLSSEQFF
TRBV4-1	.	13	TRBJ1-1	.	TGCGCCAGCAGCCAAGTATCAGGGCTAGAAGCTTTCTTT	CASSQVSGLEAFF
TRBV2	.	14	TRBJ2-7	.	TGTGCCAGCAGTGAGGCCAGCCTGCCCTACGAGCAGTACTTC	CASSEASLPYEQYF
TRBV11-3	.	13	TRBJ2-5	.	TGTGCCAGCAGTACAGGGTCCGTTGAGACCCAGTACTTC	CASSTGSVETQYF
TRBV5-1	.	14	TRBJ2-3	TRBD2	TGCGCCAGCAGCCTGGGGGGGGATGCGGATACGCAGTATTTT	CASSLGGDADTQYF
TRBV6-5	.	12	TRBJ2-5	.	TGTGCCAGCAGTAGTCCCAGGGAGACCCAGTACTTC	CASSSPRETQYF
TRBV5-1	.	15	TRBJ2-3	TRBD2	TGCGCCAGCAGATACAGCGGGGAACCCACAGATACGCAGTATTTT	CASRYSGEPTDTQYF
TRBV6-4	.	17	TRBJ2-3	.	TGTGCCAGCGTAAAGGGGGCTAGCGGACCGAACACAGATACGCAGTATTTT	CASVKGASGPNTDTQYF
TRBV5-4	.	15	TRBJ1-5	.	TGTGCCAGCAGCTTGGGCGCCGGGACGAACCAGCCCCAGCATTTT	CASSLGAGTNQPQHF
TRBV7-9	.	18	TRBJ1-1	TRBD1	TGTGCCAGCAGCTTAGCCCTCGGACAGGGGCTTGAGAACACTGAAGCTTTCTTT	CASSLALGQGLENTEAFF
TRBV12-3/TRBV12-4	once	12	TRBJ1-2	TRBD1	TGTGCCAGCAGCAAAGGGACAGTTGGCTACACCTTC	CASSKGTVGYTF
TRBV7-6	.	14	TRBJ2-7	TRBD2	TGTGCCAGCAGCCTAGCGGGCAACCGCTACGAGCAGTACTTC	CASSLAGNRYEQYF
TRBV2	.	14	TRBJ2-7	TRBD1	TGTGCCAGCAGCCCGGGACAGGGGTTTTACGAGCAGTACTTC	CASSPGQGFYEQYF
TRBV27	.	17	TRBJ1-1	.	TGTGCCAGCAGTTTAGGACAGAACTTCCCTAAGAACACTGAAGCTTTCTTT	CASSLGQNFPKNTEAFF
TRBV9	.	15	TRBJ1-2	.	TGTGCCAGCAGCTACAAGCGGGAGGGACCCTATGGCTACACCTTC	CASSYKREGPYGYTF
TRBV3-1/TRBV3-2	.	15	TRBJ1-2	.	TGTGCCAGCAGCCAAGGTGGCACGTACCGTTATGGCTACACCTTC	CASSQGGTYRYGYTF
TRBV7-3	.	14	TRBJ1-6	.	TGTGCCAGCAGCTTAGGAGGGTTCAATTCACCCCTCCACTTT	CASSLGGFNSPLHF
TRBV28	.	13	TRBJ1-5	.	TGTGCCAGCAGTTTCGGGTTGAATCAGCCCCAGCATTTT	CASSFGLNQPQHF
TRBV19	.	15	TRBJ1-5	.	TGTGCCAGTAGGTTGTACACAGTCGGCAATCAGCCCCAGCATTTT	CASRLYTVGNQPQHF
TRBV2	.	15	TRBJ2-2	TRBD1	TGTGCCAGCAGCCCTGGACAGGGCGACACCGGGGAGCTGTTTTTT	CASSPGQGDTGELFF
TRBV6-5	.	11	TRBJ2-1	.	TGTGCCAGCAGGGGTGGCAATGAGCAGTTCTTC	CASRGGNEQFF
TRBV4-1	.	14	TRBJ1-1	TRBD1	TGCGCCAGCAGCTCCCGGGACAGGAGGAATGAAGCTTTCTTT	CASSSRDRRNEAFF
TRBV7-3	.	13	TRBJ2-5	.	TGTGCCAGCAGCTTAGCGCGACGGGAGACCCAGTACTTC	CASSLARRETQYF
TRBV6-5	.	14	TRBJ1-1	TRBD1	TGTGCCAGCAGTACCGGGACAGGCTGGACTGAAGCTTTCTTT	CASSTGTGWTEAFF
TRBV7-2	once	13	TRBJ2-7	TRBD1	TGTGCCAGCAGTTTAGACAGGGACGACGAGCAGTACTTC	CASSLDRDDEQYF
TRBV7-8	.	17	TRBJ2-7	TRBD1	TGTGCCAGCAGCTTAGTTCCGGACAGGGGGCCTGTCTGGGAGCAGTACTTC	CASSLVPDRGPVWEQYF
TRBV27	.	14	TRBJ2-1	.	TGTGCCAGCAGTTTATTTACAACCTACAATGAGCAGTTCTTC	CASSLFTTYNEQFF
TRBV7-9	few	14	TRBJ1-5	TRBD1	TGTGCCAGCAGCCCGGGACAGGGGGATCAGCCCCAGCATTTT	CASSPGQGDQPQHF
TRBV4-3	.	18	TRBJ2-3	.	TGCGCCAGCAGCCAAGGGCCCTTAAGGGAGTTTGGCACAGATACGCAGTATTTT	CASSQGPLREFGTDTQYF
TRBV2	.	13	TRBJ2-5	.	TGTGCCAGCAGTGTGAAGGTTGCGGAGACCCAGTACTTC	CASSVKVAETQYF
TRBV5-1	few	13	TRBJ1-2	.	TGCGCCAGCAGCCTCACCTTACACTATGGCTACACCTTC	CASSLTLHYGYTF
TRBV7-9	.	15	TRBJ2-3	.	TGTGCCAGCAGCTTAGGAGGGGGTGGCACAGATACGCAGTATTTT	CASSLGGGGTDTQYF
TRBV14	.	12	TRBJ2-7	.	TGTGCCAGCAGCCAAGGACGTTACGAGCAGTACTTC	CASSQGRYEQYF
TRBV7-2	.	16	TRBJ2-3	.	TGTGCCAGCAGCTTAGTGGGGGGCTATAGCACAGATACGCAGTATTTT	CASSLVGGYSTDTQYF
TRBV19	.	14	TRBJ2-3	.	TGTGCCAGTAGAACAGGCTCTAGCACAGATACGCAGTATTTT	CASRTGSSTDTQYF
TRBV4-2	.	15	TRBJ2-2	.	TGTGCCAGCAGCCACCGGGGGGCAGCTGCCGGGGAGCTGTTTTTT	CASSHRGAAAGELFF
TRBV6-6	.	15	TRBJ1-2	.	TGTGCCAGTATAGATAGGGGGGAGTTATTATATGGCTACACCTTC	CASIDRGELLYGYTF
TRBV7-8	.	16	TRBJ2-3	TRBD2	TGTGCCAGCAGCTTATTTCTAGCGGGGGGCCTAGATACGCAGTATTTT	CASSLFLAGGLDTQYF
TRBV5-1	.	13	TRBJ1-1	.	TGCGCCAGCAGCTTGGGGTGGCGCACTGAAGCTTTCTTT	CASSLGWRTEAFF
TRBV28	.	12	TRBJ2-7	.	TGTGCCATGGGTCCTAACGCCTACGAGCAGTACTTC	CAMGPNAYEQYF
TRBV4-1	.	17	TRBJ1-2	.	TGCGCCAGCAGCCAAGCTATCCCGGGACGGGAGAACTATGGCTACACCTTC	CASSQAIPGRENYGYTF
TRBV27	.	15	TRBJ1-2	.	TGTGCCAGCAGTTTATCGCACGGACGGGAGGAAGGCTACACCTTC	CASSLSHGREEGYTF
TRBV12-5	.	14	TRBJ1-4	.	TGTGCTAGTGGTCCCGGAACAACTAATGAAAAACTGTTTTTT	CASGPGTTNEKLFF
TRBV5-5	.	17	TRBJ2-6	.	TGTGCCAGCAGCTTGAGGAGCCAGACCTCTGGGGCCAACGTCCTGACTTTC	CASSLRSQTSGANVLTF
TRBV7-6	.	14	TRBJ1-1	.	TGTGCCAGCCGACTCACGTCGGGGGGATCTGAAGCTTTCTTT	CASRLTSGGSEAFF
TRBV5-1	.	16	TRBJ2-1	TRBD2	TGCGCCAGCAGCGAACTCAGGACTAGCTTCCTCAATGAGCAGTTCTTC	CASSELRTSFLNEQFF
TRBV12-5	.	16	TRBJ1-1	.	TGTGCTAGTGGTTTGAGGTTTGGGGAGGGGAGGACTGAAGCTTTCTTT	CASGLRFGEGRTEAFF
TRBV6-6	.	16	TRBJ2-1	TRBD1	TGTGCCAGCAGTCCAAACAGGGGGGTTGCCTACAATGAGCAGTTCTTC	CASSPNRGVAYNEQFF
TRBV10-3	.	13	TRBJ1-1	TRBD1	TGTGCCATCAGCGACAGGGTATACACTGAAGCTTTCTTT	CAISDRVYTEAFF